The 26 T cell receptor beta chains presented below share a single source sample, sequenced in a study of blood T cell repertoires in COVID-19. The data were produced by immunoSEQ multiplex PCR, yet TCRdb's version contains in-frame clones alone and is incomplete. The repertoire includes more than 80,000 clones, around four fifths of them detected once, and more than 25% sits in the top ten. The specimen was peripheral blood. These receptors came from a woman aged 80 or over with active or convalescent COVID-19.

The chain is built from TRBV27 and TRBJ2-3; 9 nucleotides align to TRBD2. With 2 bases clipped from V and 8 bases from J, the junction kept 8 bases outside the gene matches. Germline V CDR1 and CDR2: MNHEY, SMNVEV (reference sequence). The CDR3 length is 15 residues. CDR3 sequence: CASSLLAGGQTTQYF. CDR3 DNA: TGTGCCAGCAGTTTACTTGCGGGGGGGCAGACTACGCAGTATTTT.

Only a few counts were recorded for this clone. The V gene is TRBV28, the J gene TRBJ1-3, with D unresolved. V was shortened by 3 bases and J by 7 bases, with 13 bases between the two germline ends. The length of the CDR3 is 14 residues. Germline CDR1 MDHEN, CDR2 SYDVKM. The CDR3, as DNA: TGTGCCAGCAGTTTGGGAGGGTCCGAGAACACCATATATTTT. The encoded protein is CASSLGGSENTIYF.

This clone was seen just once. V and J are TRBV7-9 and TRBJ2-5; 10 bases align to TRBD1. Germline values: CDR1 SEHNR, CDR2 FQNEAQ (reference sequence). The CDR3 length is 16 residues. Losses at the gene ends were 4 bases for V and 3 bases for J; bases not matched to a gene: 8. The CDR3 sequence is CASSSRLGTGEETQYF. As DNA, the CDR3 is TGTGCCAGCAGCTCCCGCCTTGGGACAGGGGAAGAGACCCAGTACTTC.

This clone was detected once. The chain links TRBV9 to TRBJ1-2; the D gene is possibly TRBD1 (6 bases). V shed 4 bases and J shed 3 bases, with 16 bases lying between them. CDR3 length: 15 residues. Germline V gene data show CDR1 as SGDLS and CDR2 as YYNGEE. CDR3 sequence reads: CASSLRDTSDYGYTF. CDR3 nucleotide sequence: TGTGCCAGCAGCCTAAGGGACACCTCTGACTATGGCTACACCTTC. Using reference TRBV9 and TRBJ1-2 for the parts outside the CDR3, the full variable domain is DSGVTQTPKHLITATGQRVTLRCSPRSGDLSVYWYQQSLDQGLQFLIQYYNGEERAKGNILERFSAQQFPDLHSELNLSSLELGDSALYFCASSLRDTSDYGYTFGSGTRLTVV.

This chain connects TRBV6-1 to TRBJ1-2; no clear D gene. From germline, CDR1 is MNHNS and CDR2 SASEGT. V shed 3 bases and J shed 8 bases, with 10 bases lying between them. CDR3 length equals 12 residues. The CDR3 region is CASSEATEGYTF. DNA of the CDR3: TGTGCCAGCAGTGAGGCGACTGAGGGCTACACCTTC.

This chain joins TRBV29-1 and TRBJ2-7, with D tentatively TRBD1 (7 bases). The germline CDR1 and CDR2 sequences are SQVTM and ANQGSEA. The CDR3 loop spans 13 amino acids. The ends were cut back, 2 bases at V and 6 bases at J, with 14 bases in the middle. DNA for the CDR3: TGCAGCGTTGAAAGGGGGCCGGGGGTCGAGCAGTACTTC. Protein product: CSVERGPGVEQYF.

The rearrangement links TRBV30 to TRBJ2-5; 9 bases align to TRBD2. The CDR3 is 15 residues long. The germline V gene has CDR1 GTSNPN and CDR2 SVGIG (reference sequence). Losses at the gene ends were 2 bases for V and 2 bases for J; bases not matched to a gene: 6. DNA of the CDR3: TGTGCCTGGAGTAGAGGAGCGGGAGGACAAGAGACCCAGTACTTC. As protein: CAWSRGAGGQETQYF.

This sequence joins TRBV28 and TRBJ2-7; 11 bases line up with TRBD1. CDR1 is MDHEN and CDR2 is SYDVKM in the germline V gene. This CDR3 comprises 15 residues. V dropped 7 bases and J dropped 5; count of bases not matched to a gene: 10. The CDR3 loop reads CASNPGTGGFHEQYF. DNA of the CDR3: TGTGCCAGCAACCCCGGGACAGGGGGTTTCCACGAGCAGTACTTC.

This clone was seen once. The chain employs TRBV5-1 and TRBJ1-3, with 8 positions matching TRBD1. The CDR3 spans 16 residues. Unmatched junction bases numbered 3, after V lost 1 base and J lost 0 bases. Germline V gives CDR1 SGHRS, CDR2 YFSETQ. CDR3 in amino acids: CASSLSQGASGNTIYF. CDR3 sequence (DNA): TGCGCCAGCAGCTTGAGCCAGGGGGCCTCTGGAAACACCATATATTTT.

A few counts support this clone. The CDR3 DNA reads TGCGCCAGCGCCGCCATAGGACAGGGTGGAACTGAAGCTTTCTTT. Amino acid sequence: CASAAIGQGGTEAFF. The chain employs TRBV5-1 and TRBJ1-1; TRBD1 agrees at 8 bases. The V gene end was trimmed by 7 bases and the J gene end by 5 bases; junction bases not matched to a gene: 13. This CDR3 region has 15 residues. CDR1 and CDR2 (germline): SGHRS, YFSETQ.

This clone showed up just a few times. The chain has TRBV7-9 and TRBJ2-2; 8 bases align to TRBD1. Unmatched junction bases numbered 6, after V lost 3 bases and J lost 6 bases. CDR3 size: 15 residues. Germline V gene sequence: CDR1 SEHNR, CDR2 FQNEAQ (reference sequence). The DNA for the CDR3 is TGTGCCAGCAGCTTGGCAGGGGGCGTAGCCGGGGAGCTGTTTTTT. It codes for CASSLAGGVAGELFF.

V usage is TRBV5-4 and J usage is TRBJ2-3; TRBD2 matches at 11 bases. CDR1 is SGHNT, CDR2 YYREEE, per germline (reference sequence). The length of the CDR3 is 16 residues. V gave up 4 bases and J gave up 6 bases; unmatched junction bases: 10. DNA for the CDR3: TGTGCCAGCAGCCCAAACTTAGCGGGAGGGATCGATACGCAGTATTTT. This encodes CASSPNLAGGIDTQYF.

The DNA of the CDR3 is TGTGCCAACAACTCCTACACCGGCCGGGGTTCTGGGGCCAACGTCCTGACTTTC. Translating gives CANNSYTGRGSGANVLTF. This chain connects TRBV21-1 to TRBJ2-6; the DNA was not used to check the table's D call, TRBD2. TRBV21-1 is a pseudogene locus. CDR3 length: 18 amino acids.

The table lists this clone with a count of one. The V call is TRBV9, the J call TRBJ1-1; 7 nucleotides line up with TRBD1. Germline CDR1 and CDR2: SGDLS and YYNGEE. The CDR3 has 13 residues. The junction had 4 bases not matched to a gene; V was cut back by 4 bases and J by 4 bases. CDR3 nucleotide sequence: TGTGCCAGCAGCTTTGGGACAGCCACTGAAGCTTTCTTT. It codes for CASSFGTATEAFF.

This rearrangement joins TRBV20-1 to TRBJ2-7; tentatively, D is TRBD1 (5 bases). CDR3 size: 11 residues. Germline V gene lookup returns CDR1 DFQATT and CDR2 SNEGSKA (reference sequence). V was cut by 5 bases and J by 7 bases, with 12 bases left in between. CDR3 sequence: CSAQDTLEQYF. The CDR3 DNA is TGCAGTGCTCAGGACACCTTAGAGCAGTACTTC.

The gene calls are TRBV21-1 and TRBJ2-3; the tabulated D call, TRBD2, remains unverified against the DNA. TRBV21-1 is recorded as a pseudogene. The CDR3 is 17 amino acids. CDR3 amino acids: CASSKVVAGGDTDTQYF. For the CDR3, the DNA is TGTGCCAGCAGCAAAGTCGTGGCGGGGGGGGACACAGATACGCAGTATTTT.

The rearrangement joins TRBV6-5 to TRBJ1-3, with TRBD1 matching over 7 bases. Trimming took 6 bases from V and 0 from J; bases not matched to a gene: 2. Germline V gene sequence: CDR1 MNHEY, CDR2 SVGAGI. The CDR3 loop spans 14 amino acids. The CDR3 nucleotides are TGTGCCAGCAGCGGGACAGCCTCTGGAAACACCATATATTTT. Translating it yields CASSGTASGNTIYF.

CDR3 residues: CASTPGRWTTYQPQHF. The CDR3, as DNA: TGTGCCAGCACCCCGGGCAGGTGGACAACCTATCAGCCCCAGCATTTT. V gene TRBV28 combines with J gene TRBJ1-5, with a tentative D call TRBD1 (5 bases). The CDR3 consists of 16 residues. V dropped 7 bases and J dropped 5 bases, with 21 bases sitting between them. Germline CDR1 is MDHEN and CDR2 is SYDVKM.

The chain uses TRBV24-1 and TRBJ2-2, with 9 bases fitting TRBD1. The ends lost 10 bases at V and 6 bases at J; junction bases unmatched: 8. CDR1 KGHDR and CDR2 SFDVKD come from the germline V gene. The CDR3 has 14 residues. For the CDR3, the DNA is TGTGCCACATCGGGACAGGGTAGCCCCGGGGAGCTGTTTTTT. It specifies CATSGQGSPGELFF.

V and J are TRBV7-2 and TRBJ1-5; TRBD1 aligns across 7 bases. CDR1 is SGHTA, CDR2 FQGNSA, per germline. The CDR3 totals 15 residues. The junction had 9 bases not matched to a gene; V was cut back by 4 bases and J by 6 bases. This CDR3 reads CASSSSGGGSQPQHF. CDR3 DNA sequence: TGTGCCAGCAGCTCAAGTGGAGGGGGCAGTCAGCCCCAGCATTTT.

CDR3 bases: TGTGCCAGCAGCCAAAGCACCAGGGGAACTTTCTACGAGCAGTACTTC. Encoded protein: CASSQSTRGTFYEQYF. This rearrangement joins TRBV13 to TRBJ2-7; TRBD1 might be the D (6 bases). CDR1 is PRHDT, CDR2 FYEKMQ, per germline (reference sequence). V shed 5 bases and J shed 3 bases, with 20 bases lying between them. The CDR3 spans 16 residues. Complete variable domain (other parts from reference TRBV13 and TRBJ2-7): AAGVIQSPRHLIKEKRETATLKCYPIPRHDTVYWYQQGPGQDPQFLISFYEKMQSDKGSIPDRFSAQQFSDYHSELNMSSLELGDSALYFCASSQSTRGTFYEQYFGPGTRLTVT.

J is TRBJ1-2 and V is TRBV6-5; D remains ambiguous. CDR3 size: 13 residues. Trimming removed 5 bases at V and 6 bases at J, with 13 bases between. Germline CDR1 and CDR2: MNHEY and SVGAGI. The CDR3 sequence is CASSLRQRNGYTF. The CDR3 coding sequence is TGTGCCAGCAGTCTTCGCCAGAGGAATGGCTACACCTTC.

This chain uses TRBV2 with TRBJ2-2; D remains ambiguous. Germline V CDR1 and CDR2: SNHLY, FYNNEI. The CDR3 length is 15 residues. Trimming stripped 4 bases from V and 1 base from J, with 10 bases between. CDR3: CASSGHLLNTGELFF. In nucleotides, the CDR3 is TGTGCCAGCAGTGGACACCTTTTGAACACCGGGGAGCTGTTTTTT.

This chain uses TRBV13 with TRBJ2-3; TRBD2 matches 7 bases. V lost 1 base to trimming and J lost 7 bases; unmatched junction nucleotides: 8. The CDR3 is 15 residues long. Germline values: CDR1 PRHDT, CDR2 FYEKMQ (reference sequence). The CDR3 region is CASSLDAGERYTQYF. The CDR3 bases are TGTGCCAGCAGCTTAGATGCGGGAGAACGCTATACGCAGTATTTT.

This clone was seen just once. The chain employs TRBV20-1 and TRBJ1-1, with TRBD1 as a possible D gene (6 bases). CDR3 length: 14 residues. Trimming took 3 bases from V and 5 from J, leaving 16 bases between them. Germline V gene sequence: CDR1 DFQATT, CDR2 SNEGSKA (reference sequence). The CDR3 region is CSASPAHRVTEAFF. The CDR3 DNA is TGCAGTGCTAGTCCCGCCCACAGGGTAACTGAAGCTTTCTTT.

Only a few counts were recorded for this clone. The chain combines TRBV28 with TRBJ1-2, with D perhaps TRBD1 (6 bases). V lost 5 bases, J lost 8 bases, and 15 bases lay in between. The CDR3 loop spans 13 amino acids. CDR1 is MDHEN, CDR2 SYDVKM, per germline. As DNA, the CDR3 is TGTGCCAGCAGTATACAGGGTTTTATCGGCTACACCTTC. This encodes CASSIQGFIGYTF.